Presented here are 18 T cell receptor beta chains from one specimen sequenced in a study of T cell repertoires in cytomegalovirus infection. MiXCR, run by TCRdb on the reads, gives a single entry per CDR3 protein. The sample lists more than 400,000 distinct CDR3 sequences; approximately 25% were seen once. Sequenced: PBMCs. The origin of the receptors is a human donor in good health (CMV status not recorded). Some clones in this sample may be carry-over from other donors' samples.

The table lists this clonotype with a count of one. V and J are TRBV20-1 and TRBJ2-3; possible D gene TRBD2, 5 bases. V was pared by 6 bases and J by 4 bases, with 14 bases between. Germline CDR1 DFQATT, CDR2 SNEGSKA (reference sequence). The CDR3 length is 13 residues. The CDR3 loop reads CSAILTSSDTQYF. The CDR3 nucleotides read TGCAGTGCGATCCTTACTAGTTCAGATACGCAGTATTTT.

V and J are TRBV7-9 and TRBJ2-3, with D possibly TRBD2 on 5 matching bases. V lost 5 bases and J 2 bases, leaving 17 bases between the germline ends. Germline V lookup: CDR1 SEHNR, CDR2 FQNEAQ (reference sequence). The CDR3 loop spans 16 amino acids. CDR3: CASSPPWSGYTDTQYF. CDR3 nucleotides: TGTGCCAGCAGCCCACCCTGGAGCGGATACACAGATACGCAGTATTTT. The full variable domain, its missing parts supplied by reference TRBV7-9 and TRBJ2-3, is DTGVSQNPRHKITKRGQNVTFRCDPISEHNRLYWYRQTLGQGPEFLTYFQNEAQLEKSRLLSDRFSAERPKGSFSTLEIQRTEQGDSAMYLCASSPPWSGYTDTQYFGPGTRLTVL.

This clonotype was found a few times. The DNA of the CDR3 is TGTGCCAGCAGACCGAGCCCGGACGCCGGGGAGCTGTTTTTT. It codes for CASRPSPDAGELFF. This chain links TRBV11-2 with TRBJ2-2; D is undetermined. There are 14 residues in the CDR3. The germline V and J ends were trimmed by 6 bases and 6 bases, with 14 bases remaining between them. The V gene's germline CDR1 is SGHAT and CDR2 FQNNGV.

In this sample, this clonotype turned up many times. The chain links TRBV7-2 to TRBJ2-7, with 8 bases lining up with TRBD1. The trim removed 5 bases at V and 2 bases at J, leaving 2 bases unmatched. The CDR3 sequence is 13 residues long. CDR1 SGHTA and CDR2 FQGNSA come from the germline V gene. Here the CDR3 reads CASSRQGTYEQYV. CDR3 DNA sequence: TGTGCCAGCAGCCGACAGGGGACCTACGAGCAGTACGTC.

This clonotype occurred a few times. The gene calls are TRBV27 and TRBJ2-1; 12 bases map to TRBD2. Germline trimming cut 3 bases from V and 7 bases from J; bases unmatched to any gene: 7. This CDR3 has 16 residues. Germline assignment: CDR1 MNHEY and CDR2 SMNVEV (reference sequence). CDR3 bases: TGTGCCAGCAGTTTCCCGGTGACTAGCGGGAGTAATGAGCAGTTCTTC. Residues: CASSFPVTSGSNEQFF.

This clonotype was seen ten or more times. This sequence joins TRBV7-2 and TRBJ1-3; D is possibly TRBD1 (5 bases). Germline V gene lookup returns CDR1 SGHTA and CDR2 FQGNSA. This CDR3 is 15 amino acids long. Trimming removed 5 bases at V and 0 bases at J, with 11 bases between. As DNA, the CDR3 is TGTGCCAGCAGCCTACGACAGAGCTCTGGAAACACCATATATTTT. Its protein product is CASSLRQSSGNTIYF.

In its sample, this clonotype was seen many times. This chain uses TRBV7-6 with TRBJ2-7; D is possibly TRBD2 (5 bases). The length of the CDR3 is 14 residues. The V gene lost 1 base and the J gene lost 3 bases, with 10 bases spanning the gap. Germline V gene data show CDR1 as SGHVS and CDR2 as FNYEAQ. DNA of the CDR3: TGTGCCAGCAGCTTAGGACCGAGGGACTACGAGCAGTACTTC. Protein: CASSLGPRDYEQYF.

This clonotype was seen a few times. This rearrangement joins TRBV6-5 to TRBJ2-5; TRBD2 is a possible D gene (6 bases). V was cut by 2 bases and J by 4 bases, with 14 bases left in between. The CDR3 is 15 amino acids. Germline V gene lookup returns CDR1 MNHEY and CDR2 SVGAGI. The CDR3 region is CASSYPGGTRETQYF. CDR3 DNA: TGTGCCAGCAGTTACCCTGGGGGGACGCGAGAGACCCAGTACTTC.

This clonotype was picked up one time. The chain uses TRBV11-3 and TRBJ2-3, with D unclear. V lost 3 bases and J lost 4, with 8 bases in between. Germline V gene lookup returns CDR1 SGHNT and CDR2 YENEEA. CDR3 size: 13 residues. CDR3 loop: CASSFRLADTQYF. CDR3 coding DNA: TGTGCCAGCAGCTTCAGACTCGCAGATACGCAGTATTTT.

The chain combines TRBV20-1 with TRBJ1-5, with 9 bases identical to TRBD1. Germline CDR1 DFQATT, CDR2 SNEGSKA (reference sequence). This CDR3 contains 15 residues. V gave up 1 base and J gave up 4 bases; unmatched junction bases: 5. CDR3: CSARGDRVGNQPQHF. CDR3 DNA: TGCAGTGCTAGAGGGGACAGGGTGGGAAATCAGCCCCAGCATTTT.

There are a few counts of this clonotype. J is TRBJ2-5 and V is TRBV6-1, with 11 nucleotides matching TRBD2. V shed 2 bases, J shed 2 bases, and the junction held 10 bases outside the gene matches. CDR3 length equals 18 residues. Looked up from germline, CDR1 is MNHNS and CDR2 is SASEGT. The CDR3 DNA reads TGTGCCAGCAGTGAATATTATTCGGGACTAGCGGTTCAAGAGACCCAGTACTTC. Protein: CASSEYYSGLAVQETQYF.

The table lists this clonotype with a few counts. The rearrangement links TRBV28 to TRBJ2-7; TRBD2 matches at 8 bases. The CDR3 loop spans 15 amino acids. Germline V CDR1 and CDR2: MDHEN, SYDVKM. Losses at the gene ends were 5 bases for V and 3 bases for J; bases not matched to a gene: 9. The CDR3: CASSPQGLGFYEQYF. In DNA, the CDR3 is TGTGCCAGCAGTCCCCAGGGACTAGGTTTCTACGAGCAGTACTTC. The full variable domain, in which reference TRBV28 and TRBJ2-7 provide the parts outside the CDR3, is DVKVTQSSRYLVKRTGEKVFLECVQDMDHENMFWYRQDPGLGLRLIYFSYDVKMKEKGDIPEGYSVSREKKERFSLILESASTNQTSMYLCASSPQGLGFYEQYFGPGTRLTVT.

This clonotype was picked up many times. The chain employs TRBV10-3 and TRBJ2-1, with 7 bases fitting TRBD2. CDR1 ENHRY and CDR2 SYGVKD come from the germline V gene. There are 16 residues in the CDR3. The V segment lost 3 bases and the J segment 8 bases; nucleotides outside the gene matches: 13. The chain's CDR3 is CAISDLAGGPKDEQFF. CDR3 in DNA: TGTGCCATCAGTGATTTAGCGGGTGGGCCCAAAGATGAGCAGTTCTTC.

V is TRBV19 and J is TRBJ1-3; D is perhaps TRBD1 (5 bases). From germline, CDR1 is LNHDA and CDR2 SQIVND (reference sequence). Deletions cut 4 bases from V and 4 bases from J, with 11 bases between. The CDR3 has 14 residues. The CDR3: CASSRQSGGNTIYF. The CDR3 region has the DNA TGTGCCAGTAGTAGACAGTCGGGGGGAAACACCATATATTTT.

CDR3 amino acids: CASRLRPGTHNEQFF. CDR3 nucleotides: TGTGCCAGCAGATTGAGACCCGGGACCCACAATGAGCAGTTCTTC. The V gene is TRBV7-2, the J gene TRBJ2-1; D might be TRBD1 or TRBD2, each matching 5 bases. The CDR3 length is 15 residues. V lost 6 bases and J 5 bases, leaving 17 bases between the germline ends. CDR1 is SGHTA and CDR2 is FQGNSA in the germline V gene.

This chain uses TRBV4-1 with TRBJ2-2, with TRBD2 matching 11 bases. V shed 1 base, J shed 7 bases, and the junction held 2 bases outside the gene matches. CDR1 MGHRA and CDR2 YSYEKL come from the germline V gene. The CDR3 contains 15 residues. CDR3 loop: CASSQVGLAGGELFF. The CDR3 coding sequence is TGCGCCAGCAGCCAAGTCGGACTAGCGGGCGGGGAGCTGTTTTTT.

This rearrangement joins TRBV4-1 to TRBJ1-6, with TRBD1 as a possible D gene (5 bases). This CDR3 comprises 13 residues. V was cut by 3 bases and J by 7 bases, with 7 bases left in between. CDR1 is MGHRA, CDR2 YSYEKL, per germline. CDR3 sequence: CASSQGRNSPLHF. In DNA, the CDR3 is TGCGCCAGCAGCCAGGGGCGGAATTCACCCCTCCACTTT.

Only a few counts were recorded for this clonotype. The chain joins TRBV4-3 to TRBJ2-2, with 7 positions matching TRBD2. J lost 6 bases, V lost 4 bases, and 14 bases had no gene match. The germline CDR1 and CDR2 sequences are LGHNA and YSLEER. CDR3 size: 17 residues. Here the CDR3 DNA reads TGCGCCAGCAGCCTCTATGGGGCGGGAGAGATTTCCGGGGAGCTGTTTTTT. Translated, it gives CASSLYGAGEISGELFF.